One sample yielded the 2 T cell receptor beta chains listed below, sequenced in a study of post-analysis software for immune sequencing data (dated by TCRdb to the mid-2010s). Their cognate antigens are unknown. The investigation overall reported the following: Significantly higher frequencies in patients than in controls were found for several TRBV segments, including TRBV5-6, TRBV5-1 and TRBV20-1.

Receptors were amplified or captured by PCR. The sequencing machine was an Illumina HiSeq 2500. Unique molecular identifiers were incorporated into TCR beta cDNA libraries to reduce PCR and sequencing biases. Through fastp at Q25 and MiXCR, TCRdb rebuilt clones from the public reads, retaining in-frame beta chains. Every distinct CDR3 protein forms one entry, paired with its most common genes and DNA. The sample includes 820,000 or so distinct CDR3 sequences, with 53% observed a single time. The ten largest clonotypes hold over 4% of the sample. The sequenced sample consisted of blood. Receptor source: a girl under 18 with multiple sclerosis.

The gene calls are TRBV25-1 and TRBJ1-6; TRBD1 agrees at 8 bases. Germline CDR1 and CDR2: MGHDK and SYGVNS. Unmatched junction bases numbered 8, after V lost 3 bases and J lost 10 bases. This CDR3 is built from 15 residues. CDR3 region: CASSDAGGFWSPLHF. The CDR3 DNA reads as TGTGCCAGCAGTGACGCAGGGGGCTTTTGGTCACCCCTCCACTTT.

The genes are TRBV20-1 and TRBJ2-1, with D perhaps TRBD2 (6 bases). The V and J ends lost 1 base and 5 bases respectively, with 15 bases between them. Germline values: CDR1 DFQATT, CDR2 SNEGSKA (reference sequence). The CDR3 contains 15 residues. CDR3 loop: CSARGWGVRDNEQFF. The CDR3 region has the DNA TGCAGTGCTAGAGGATGGGGGGTTCGGGACAATGAGCAGTTCTTC.